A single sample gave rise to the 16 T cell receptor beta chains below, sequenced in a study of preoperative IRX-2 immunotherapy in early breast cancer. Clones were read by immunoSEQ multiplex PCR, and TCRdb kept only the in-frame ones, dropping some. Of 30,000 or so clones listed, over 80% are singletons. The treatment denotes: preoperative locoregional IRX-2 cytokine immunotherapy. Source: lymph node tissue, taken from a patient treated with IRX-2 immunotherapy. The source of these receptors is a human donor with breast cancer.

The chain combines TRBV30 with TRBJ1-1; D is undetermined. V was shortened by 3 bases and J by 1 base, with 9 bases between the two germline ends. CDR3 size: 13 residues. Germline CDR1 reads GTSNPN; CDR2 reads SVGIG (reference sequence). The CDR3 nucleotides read TGTGCCTGGAGGAGGAACGGGAACACTGAAGCTTTCTTT. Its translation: CAWRRNGNTEAFF. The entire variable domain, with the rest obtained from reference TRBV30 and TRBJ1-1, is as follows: SQTIHQWPATLVQPVGSPLSLECTVEGTSNPNLYWYRQAAGRGLQLLFYSVGIGQISSEVPQNLSASRPQDRQFILSSKKLLLSDSGFYLCAWRRNGNTEAFFGQGTRLTVV.

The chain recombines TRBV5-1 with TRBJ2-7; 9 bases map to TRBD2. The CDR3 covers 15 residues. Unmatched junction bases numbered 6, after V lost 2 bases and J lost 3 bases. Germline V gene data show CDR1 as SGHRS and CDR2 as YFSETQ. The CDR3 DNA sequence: TGCGCCAGCAGCTTTTGGAGTAGCGGGAGCTACGAGCAGTACTTC. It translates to CASSFWSSGSYEQYF.

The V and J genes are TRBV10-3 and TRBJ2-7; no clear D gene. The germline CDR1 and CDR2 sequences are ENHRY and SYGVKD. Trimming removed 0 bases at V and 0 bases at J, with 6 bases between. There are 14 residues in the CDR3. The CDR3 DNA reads TGTGCCATCAGTGAGTCACCGGACTCCTACGAGCAGTACTTC. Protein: CAISESPDSYEQYF.

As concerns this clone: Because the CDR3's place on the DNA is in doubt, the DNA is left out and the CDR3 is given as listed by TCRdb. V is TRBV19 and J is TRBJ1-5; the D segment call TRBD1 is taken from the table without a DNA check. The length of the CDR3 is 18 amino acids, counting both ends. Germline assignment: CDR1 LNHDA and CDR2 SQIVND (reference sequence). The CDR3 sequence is CASSILAGTGDWNQPQHF.

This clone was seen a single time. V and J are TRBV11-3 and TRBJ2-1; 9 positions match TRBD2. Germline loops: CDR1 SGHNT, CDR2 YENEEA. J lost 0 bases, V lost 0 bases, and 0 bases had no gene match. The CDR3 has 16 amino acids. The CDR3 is CASSLELAGSYNEQFF. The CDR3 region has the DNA TGTGCCAGCAGCTTAGAACTAGCGGGCTCCTACAATGAGCAGTTCTTC.

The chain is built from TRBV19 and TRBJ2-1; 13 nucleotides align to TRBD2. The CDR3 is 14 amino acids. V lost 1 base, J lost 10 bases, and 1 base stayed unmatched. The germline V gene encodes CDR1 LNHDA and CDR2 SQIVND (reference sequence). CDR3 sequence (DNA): TGTGCCAGTAGTATAGGACTAGCGGGGGGAGAGCAGTTCTTC. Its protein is CASSIGLAGGEQFF.

This CDR3 is CASSFQTGYEQYF. CDR3 nucleotide sequence: TGTGCCAGCAGTTTCCAGACCGGGTACGAGCAGTACTTC. The V call is TRBV27, the J call TRBJ2-7; no firm D call. CDR1 and CDR2 (germline): MNHEY, SMNVEV (reference sequence). Between the trimmed V and J ends, which lost 3 bases and 4 bases, there was a span of 10 bases. The CDR3 length is 13 residues.

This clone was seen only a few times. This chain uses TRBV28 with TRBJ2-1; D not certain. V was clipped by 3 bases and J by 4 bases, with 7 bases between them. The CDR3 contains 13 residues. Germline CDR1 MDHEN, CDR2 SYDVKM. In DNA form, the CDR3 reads TGTGCCAGCAGTTTGGCCTTATACAATGAGCAGTTCTTC. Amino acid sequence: CASSLALYNEQFF.

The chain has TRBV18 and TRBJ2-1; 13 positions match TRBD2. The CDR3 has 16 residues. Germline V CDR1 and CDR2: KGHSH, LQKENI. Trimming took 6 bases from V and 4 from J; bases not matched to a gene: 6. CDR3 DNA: TGTGCCAGCTCCCAACTAGCGGGGGGGCTTTACAATGAGCAGTTCTTC. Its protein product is CASSQLAGGLYNEQFF.

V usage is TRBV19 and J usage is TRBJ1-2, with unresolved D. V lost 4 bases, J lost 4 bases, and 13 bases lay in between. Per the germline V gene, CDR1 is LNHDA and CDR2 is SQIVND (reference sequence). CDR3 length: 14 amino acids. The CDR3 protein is CASSTQGRSYGYTF. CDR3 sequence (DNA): TGTGCCAGTAGTACCCAAGGACGGTCCTATGGCTACACCTTC.

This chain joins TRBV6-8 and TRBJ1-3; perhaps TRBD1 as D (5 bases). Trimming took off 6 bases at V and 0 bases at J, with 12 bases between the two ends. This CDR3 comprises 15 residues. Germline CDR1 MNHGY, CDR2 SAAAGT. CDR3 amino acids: CASSLGHFSGNTIYF. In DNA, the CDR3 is TGTGCCAGCAGCCTCGGACACTTCTCTGGAAACACCATATATTTT.

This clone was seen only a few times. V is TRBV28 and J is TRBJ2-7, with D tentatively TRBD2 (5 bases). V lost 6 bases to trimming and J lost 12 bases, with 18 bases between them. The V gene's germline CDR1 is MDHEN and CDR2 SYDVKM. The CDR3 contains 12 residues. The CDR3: CASSPGIRTWYF. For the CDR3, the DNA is TGTGCCAGCAGCCCGGGGATACGCACCTGGTACTTC.

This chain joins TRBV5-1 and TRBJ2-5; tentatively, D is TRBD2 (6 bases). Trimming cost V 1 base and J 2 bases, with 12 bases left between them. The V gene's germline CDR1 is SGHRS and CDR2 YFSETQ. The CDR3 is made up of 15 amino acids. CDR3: CASSLQGLRQETQYF. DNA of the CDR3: TGCGCCAGCAGCTTGCAGGGACTCAGACAAGAGACCCAGTACTTC.

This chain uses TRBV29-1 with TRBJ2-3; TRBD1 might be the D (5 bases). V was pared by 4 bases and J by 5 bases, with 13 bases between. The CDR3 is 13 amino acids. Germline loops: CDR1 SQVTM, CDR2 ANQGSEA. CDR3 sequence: CSVVRADGDTQYF. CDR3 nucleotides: TGCAGCGTTGTCAGGGCGGACGGAGATACGCAGTATTTT.

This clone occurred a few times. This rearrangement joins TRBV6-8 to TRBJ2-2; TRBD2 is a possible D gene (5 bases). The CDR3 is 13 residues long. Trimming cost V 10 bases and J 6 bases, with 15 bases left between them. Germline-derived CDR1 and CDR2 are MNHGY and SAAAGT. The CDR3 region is CATRMGEAGELFF. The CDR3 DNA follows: TGTGCCACTAGGATGGGAGAGGCCGGGGAGCTGTTTTTT.

CDR3 residues: CASSPSFGGHDYTF. Written as DNA, the CDR3 is TGTGCCAGCTCACCCAGCTTCGGGGGCCATGACTACACCTTC. The chain uses TRBV18 and TRBJ1-2, with a weak D call TRBD1 (6 bases). Germline V gene lookup returns CDR1 KGHSH and CDR2 LQKENI. V lost 3 bases and J lost 10, with 18 bases in between. The CDR3 is 14 amino acids.